This T cell receptor (beta chain) was documented in a study of CD8 T cells in ankylosing spondylitis. Study outcomes and limitations: Blood from ankylosing spondylitis patients appeared to carry a characteristic roughly 8-variant TCR beta motif. Some motif variants had been reported before (in reactive arthritis synovial fluid and blood). The clones that were linked to disease were reported to be significantly enriched in matched synovial fluid samples from ankylosing spondylitis patients.

This clonotype was seen more than once but under ten times. No antigen is known for it. TCRdb reprocessed the 5' RACE reads with MiXCR, giving one entry per CDR3 protein. The data contain some 840,000 distinct CDR3 sequences, about an eighth of them seen just once; the ten biggest clones take up 0.51%. Germline lookup yields CDR1 MGHRA and CDR2 YSYEKL. Trimming pared 2 bases from V and 1 base from J, leaving 11 bases between. The length of the CDR3 is 15 residues. The TCR sequence derives from a male donor with ankylosing spondylitis. This sequence joins TRBV4-1 and TRBJ1-1; possible D gene TRBD1, 6 bases. Sequenced material: blood, either unsorted or a sorted T cell fraction (not recorded which). CDR3 sequence: CASSQLQGSNTEAFF. In DNA, the CDR3 is TGCGCCAGCAGCCAATTACAGGGCTCGAACACTGAAGCTTTCTTT.